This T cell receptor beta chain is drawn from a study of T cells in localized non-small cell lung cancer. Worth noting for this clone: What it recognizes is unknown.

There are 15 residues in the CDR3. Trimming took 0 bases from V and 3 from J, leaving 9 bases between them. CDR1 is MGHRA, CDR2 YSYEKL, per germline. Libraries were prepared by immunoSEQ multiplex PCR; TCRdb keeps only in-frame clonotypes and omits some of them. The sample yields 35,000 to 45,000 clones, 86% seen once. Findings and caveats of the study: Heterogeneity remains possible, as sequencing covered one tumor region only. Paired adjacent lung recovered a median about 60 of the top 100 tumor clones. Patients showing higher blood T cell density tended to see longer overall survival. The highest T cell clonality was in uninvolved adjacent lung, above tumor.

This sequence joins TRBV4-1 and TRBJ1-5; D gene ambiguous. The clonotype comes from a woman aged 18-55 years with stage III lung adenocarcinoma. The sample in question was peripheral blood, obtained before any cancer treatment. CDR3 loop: CASSQDGQPNQPQHF. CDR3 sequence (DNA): TGCGCCAGCAGCCAAGATGGGCAGCCCAATCAGCCCCAGCATTTT.